A selection of T cell receptor beta chains follows, all from one sample in a study of blood T cell repertoires in COVID-19. Assay: immunoSEQ multiplex PCR; the TCRdb copy retains only in-frame clones and omits some. Found here are about 170,000 clones, around 86% of them singletons; the top ten hold 6% to 7.5%. The sequencing input was peripheral blood. These receptors were obtained from a woman of 80 years or more in a cohort sampled during active or convalescent COVID-19. Each CDR3 is given with its conserved first and last residue. The order of the fields is clone size, D gene, J gene, V gene, CDR3 protein, CDR3 DNA. D genes are given only for firm matches. Clone size appears in some rows only: once, few, many, or a class for an expanded clone.

>once|.|TRBJ2-6|TRBV24-1
CATSATTGGAWGANVLTF
TGTGCCACCAGCGCGACCACAGGGGGGGCTTGGGGGGCCAACGTCCTGACTTTC
>.|.|TRBJ1-4|TRBV27
CASSSGGLTNEKLFF
TGTGCCAGCAGTTCGGGGGGACTCACTAATGAAAAACTGTTTTTT
>.|.|TRBJ2-2|TRBV5-1
CASSLTLDSLNTGELFF
TGCGCCAGCAGCTTAACTCTTGACAGCTTAAACACCGGGGAGCTGTTTTTT
>.|.|TRBJ1-1|TRBV5-1
CASSSLPGNRNTEAFF
TGCGCCAGCAGCTCCCTCCCAGGAAATAGGAACACTGAAGCTTTCTTT
>few|.|TRBJ1-4|TRBV2
CASSERVIYEKLFF
TGTGCCAGCAGTGAACGGGTTATCTACGAAAAACTGTTTTTT
>.|.|TRBJ1-2|TRBV21-1
CGLGQDANYGYTF
TGTGGTCTAGGACAGGACGCTAACTATGGCTACACCTTC
>.|TRBD1|TRBJ1-2|TRBV6-5
CASSWTGDGYTF
TGTGCCAGCAGTTGGACAGGCGATGGCTACACCTTC
>.|TRBD1|TRBJ2-2|TRBV5-1
CASSFAGGRTGELFF
TGCGCCAGCAGCTTCGCAGGGGGCCGTACCGGGGAGCTGTTTTTT
>.|.|TRBJ1-5|TRBV18
CASSPLAVEGQPQHF
TGTGCCAGCTCACCTTTGGCGGTCGAAGGTCAGCCCCAGCATTTT
>.|.|TRBJ2-3|TRBV5-1
CASIGTGSPDTQYF
TGCGCCAGCATCGGGACTGGAAGCCCAGATACGCAGTATTTT
>.|.|TRBJ1-1|TRBV29-1
CSVETTYRATEAFF
TGCAGCGTTGAAACGACCTACAGGGCCACTGAAGCTTTCTTT
>.|.|TRBJ1-2|TRBV28
CASSLSGRSGYTF
TGTGCCAGCAGTTTATCCGGCCGGAGTGGCTACACCTTC
>.|TRBD2|TRBJ2-2|TRBV9
CASSVNSGNMAGELFF
TGTGCCAGCAGCGTTAATAGCGGGAACATGGCCGGGGAGCTGTTTTTT
>.|.|TRBJ1-2|TRBV18
CASSLVEFYGYTF
TGTGCCAGCTCCCTCGTTGAGTTCTATGGCTACACCTTC
>.|TRBD1|TRBJ2-1|TRBV11-2
CASSRIRGMRNEQFF
TGTGCCAGCAGCCGTATCAGGGGGATGCGCAATGAGCAGTTCTTC
>.|TRBD1|TRBJ1-2|TRBV2
CASSPNRGYGYTF
TGTGCCAGCAGCCCCAACAGGGGCTATGGCTACACCTTC
>.|TRBD1|TRBJ1-2|TRBV27
CASSSELDRGSGYTF
TGTGCCAGCAGTTCCGAACTAGACAGGGGGTCTGGCTACACCTTC
>.|TRBD1|TRBJ1-4|TRBV29-1
CSVEPVGTGIVTNEKLFF
TGCAGCGTTGAACCGGTAGGGACAGGGATTGTGACTAATGAAAAACTGTTTTTT
>once|.|TRBJ2-7|TRBV2
CASSDFRRRVVAYEQYF
TGTGCCAGCAGTGATTTTAGGCGCAGGGTAGTAGCCTACGAGCAGTACTTC
>.|.|TRBJ2-5|TRBV18
CASSPSREETQYF
TGTGCCAGCTCACCATCCAGGGAAGAGACCCAGTACTTC
>few|.|TRBJ2-3|TRBV5-1
CASSLFAGDTQYF
TGCGCCAGCAGCTTGTTTGCGGGAGATACGCAGTATTTT
>.|.|TRBJ1-1|TRBV25-1
CASSQGLRAFF
TGTGCCAGCAGTCAGGGTTTGAGAGCTTTCTTT
>.|TRBD1|TRBJ1-5|TRBV20-1
CSASYKDRGKGQPQHF
TGCAGTGCTAGTTACAAGGACAGGGGGAAGGGTCAGCCCCAGCATTTT
>.|TRBD1|TRBJ2-3|TRBV24-1
CATSDPTGLADTQYF
TGTGCCACCAGTGACCCGACAGGGTTGGCAGATACGCAGTATTTT
>once|.|TRBJ1-2|TRBV6-1
CASSGGGQGRDYGYTF
TGTGCCAGCAGTGGGGGGGGGCAGGGTAGGGACTATGGCTACACCTTC
>.|TRBD1|TRBJ1-2|TRBV24-1
CATSDLGQDQTF
TGTGCCACCAGTGACCTGGGACAGGATCAGACCTTC
>.|TRBD1|TRBJ2-5|TRBV19
CASSTPRLDRGQETQYF
TGTGCCAGTAGCACACCTAGACTGGACAGGGGGCAAGAGACCCAGTACTTC
>.|.|TRBJ2-5|TRBV4-2
CASSQDFWAGLQETQYF
TGTGCCAGCAGCCAAGATTTCTGGGCGGGGCTCCAAGAGACCCAGTACTTC